This T cell receptor (beta chain) was sequenced during a study of chemoradiotherapy in HPV16-positive cancers. Clones were sequenced by immunoSEQ multiplex PCR, and TCRdb holds only the in-frame ones, with some missing. The table records around 870 clones, roughly nine tenths of them present only once. Over chemoradiotherapy, repertoires were sampled more than once. CDR1 is SGHAT, CDR2 FQNNGV, per germline. V lost 1 base to trimming and J lost 4 bases, with 5 bases between them. This CDR3 spans 13 amino acids. The receptor was derived from a human donor with HPV-associated anogenital cancer. This material consisted of tumor tissue, taken from a patient who underwent chemoradiotherapy. This chain joins TRBV11-2 and TRBJ1-5; D is uncertain. This CDR3 reads CASSLGLNQPQHF. CDR3 bases: TGTGCCAGCAGCTTAGGACTTAATCAGCCCCAGCATTTT.